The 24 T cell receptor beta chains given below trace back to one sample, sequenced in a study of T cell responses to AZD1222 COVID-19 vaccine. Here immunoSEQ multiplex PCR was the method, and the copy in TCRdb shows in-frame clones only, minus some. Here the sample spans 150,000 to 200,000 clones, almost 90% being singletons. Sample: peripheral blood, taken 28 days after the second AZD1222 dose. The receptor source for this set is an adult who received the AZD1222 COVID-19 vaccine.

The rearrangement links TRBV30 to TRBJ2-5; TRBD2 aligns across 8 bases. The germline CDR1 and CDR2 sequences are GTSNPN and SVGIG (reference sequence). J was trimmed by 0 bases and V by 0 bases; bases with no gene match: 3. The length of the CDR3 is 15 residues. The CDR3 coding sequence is TGTGCCTGGAGTGTAGGTAGCGGGGACCAAGAGACCCAGTACTTC. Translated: CAWSVGSGDQETQYF.

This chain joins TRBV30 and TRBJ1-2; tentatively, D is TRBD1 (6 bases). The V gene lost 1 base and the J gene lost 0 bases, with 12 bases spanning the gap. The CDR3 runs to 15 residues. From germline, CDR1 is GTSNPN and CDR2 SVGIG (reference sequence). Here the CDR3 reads CAWSADRQANYGYTF. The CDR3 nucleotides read TGTGCCTGGAGTGCCGACAGGCAAGCTAACTATGGCTACACCTTC.

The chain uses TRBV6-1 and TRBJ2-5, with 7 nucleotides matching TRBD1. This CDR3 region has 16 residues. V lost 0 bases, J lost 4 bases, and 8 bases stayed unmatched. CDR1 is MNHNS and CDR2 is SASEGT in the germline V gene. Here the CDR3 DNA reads TGTGCCAGCAGTGAAGCGCTCGACAGGGTAAGAGAGACCCAGTACTTC. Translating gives CASSEALDRVRETQYF.

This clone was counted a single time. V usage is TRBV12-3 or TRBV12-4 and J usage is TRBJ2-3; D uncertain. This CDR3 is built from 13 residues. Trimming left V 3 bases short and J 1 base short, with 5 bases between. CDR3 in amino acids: CASSFSRTDTQYF. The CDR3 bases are TGTGCCAGCAGTTTCAGCCGCACAGATACGCAGTATTTT.

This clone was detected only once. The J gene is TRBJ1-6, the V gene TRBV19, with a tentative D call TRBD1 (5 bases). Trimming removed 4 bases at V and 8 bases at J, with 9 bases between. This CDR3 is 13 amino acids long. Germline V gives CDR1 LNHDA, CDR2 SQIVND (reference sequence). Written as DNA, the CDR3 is TGTGCCAGTAGTAGGGGGGTAGATTCACCCCTCCACTTT. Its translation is CASSRGVDSPLHF.

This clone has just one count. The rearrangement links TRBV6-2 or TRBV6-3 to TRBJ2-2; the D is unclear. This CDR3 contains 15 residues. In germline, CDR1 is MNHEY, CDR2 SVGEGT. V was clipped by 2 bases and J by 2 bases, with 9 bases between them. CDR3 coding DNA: TGTGCCAGCAGTTACGTCTCTCCCAACACCGGGGAGCTGTTTTTT. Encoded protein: CASSYVSPNTGELFF.

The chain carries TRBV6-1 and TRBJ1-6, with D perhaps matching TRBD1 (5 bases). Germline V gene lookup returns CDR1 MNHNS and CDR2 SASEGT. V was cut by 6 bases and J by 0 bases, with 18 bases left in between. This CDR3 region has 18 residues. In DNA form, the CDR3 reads TGTGCCAGCAGCGAAACCCGACAGTCTAGCTCCTATAATTCACCCCTCCACTTT. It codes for CASSETRQSSSYNSPLHF.

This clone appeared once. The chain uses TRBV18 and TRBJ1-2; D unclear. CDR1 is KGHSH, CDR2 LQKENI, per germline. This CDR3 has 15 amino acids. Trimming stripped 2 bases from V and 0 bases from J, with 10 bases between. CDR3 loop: CASSPSQAANYGYTF. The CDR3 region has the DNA TGTGCCAGCTCACCAAGTCAGGCTGCTAACTATGGCTACACCTTC.

CDR3 sequence: CASTGGIEAFF. For the CDR3, the DNA is TGTGCCAGCACAGGGGGCATTGAAGCTTTCTTT. V is TRBV2 and J is TRBJ1-1; 8 nucleotides agree with TRBD1. The CDR3 consists of 11 residues. With 7 bases clipped from V and 7 bases from J, the junction kept 2 bases outside the gene matches. From germline, CDR1 is SNHLY and CDR2 FYNNEI.

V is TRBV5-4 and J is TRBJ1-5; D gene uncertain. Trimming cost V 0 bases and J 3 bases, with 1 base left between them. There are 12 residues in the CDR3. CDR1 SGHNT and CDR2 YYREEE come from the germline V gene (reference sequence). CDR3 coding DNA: TGTGCCAGCAGCTTGGACAATCAGCCCCAGCATTTT. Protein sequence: CASSLDNQPQHF.

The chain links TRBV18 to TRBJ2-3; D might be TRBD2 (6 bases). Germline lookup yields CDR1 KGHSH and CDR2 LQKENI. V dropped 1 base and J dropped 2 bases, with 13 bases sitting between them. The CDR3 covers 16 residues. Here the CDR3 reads CASSPLYGGPTDTQYF. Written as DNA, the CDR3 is TGTGCCAGCTCACCACTTTACGGGGGACCCACAGATACGCAGTATTTT. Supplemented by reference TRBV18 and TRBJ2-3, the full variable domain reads NAGVMQNPRHLVRRRGQEARLRCSPMKGHSHVYWYRQLPEEGLKFMVYLQKENIIDESGMPKERFSAEFPKEGPSILRIQQVVRGDSAAYFCASSPLYGGPTDTQYFGPGTRLTVL.

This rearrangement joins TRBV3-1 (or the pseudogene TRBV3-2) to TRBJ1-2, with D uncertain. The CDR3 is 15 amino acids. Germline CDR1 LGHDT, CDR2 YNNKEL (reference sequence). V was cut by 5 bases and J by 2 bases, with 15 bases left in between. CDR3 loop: CASSSGPDLNYGYTF. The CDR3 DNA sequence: TGTGCCAGCAGCTCTGGGCCGGATTTGAACTATGGCTACACCTTC.

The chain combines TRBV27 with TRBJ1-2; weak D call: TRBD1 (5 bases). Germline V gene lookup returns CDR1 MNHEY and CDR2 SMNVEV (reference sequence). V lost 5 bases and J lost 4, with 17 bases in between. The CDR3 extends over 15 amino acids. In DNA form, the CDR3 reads TGTGCCAGCAGTGCCACCGGGACGGAGCGCTATGGCTACACCTTC. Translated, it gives CASSATGTERYGYTF.

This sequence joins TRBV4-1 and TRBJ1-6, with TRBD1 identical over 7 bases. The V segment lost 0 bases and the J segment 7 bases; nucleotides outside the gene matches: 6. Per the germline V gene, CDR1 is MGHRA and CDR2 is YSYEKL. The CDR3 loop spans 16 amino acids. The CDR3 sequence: CASSQDPARGNSPLHF. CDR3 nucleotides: TGCGCCAGCAGCCAAGATCCGGCCAGGGGGAATTCACCCCTCCACTTT.

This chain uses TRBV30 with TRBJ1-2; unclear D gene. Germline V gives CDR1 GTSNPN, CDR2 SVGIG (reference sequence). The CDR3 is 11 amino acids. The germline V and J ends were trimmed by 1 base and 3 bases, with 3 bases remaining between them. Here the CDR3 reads CAWSAHYGYTF. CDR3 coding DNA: TGTGCCTGGAGTGCCCACTATGGCTACACCTTC.

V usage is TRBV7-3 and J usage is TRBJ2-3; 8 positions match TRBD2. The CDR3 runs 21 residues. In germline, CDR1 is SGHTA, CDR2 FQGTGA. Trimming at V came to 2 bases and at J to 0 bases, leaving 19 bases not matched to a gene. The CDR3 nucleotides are TGTGCCAGCAGCTTATATATATGGATGAGCGGGGGATATCTAAGCACAGATACGCAGTATTTT. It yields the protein CASSLYIWMSGGYLSTDTQYF. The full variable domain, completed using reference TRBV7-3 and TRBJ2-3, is GAGVSQTPSNKVTEKGKYVELRCDPISGHTALYWYRQSLGQGPEFLIYFQGTGAADDSGLPNDRFFAVRPEGSVSTLKIQRTERGDSAVYLCASSLYIWMSGGYLSTDTQYFGPGTRLTVL.

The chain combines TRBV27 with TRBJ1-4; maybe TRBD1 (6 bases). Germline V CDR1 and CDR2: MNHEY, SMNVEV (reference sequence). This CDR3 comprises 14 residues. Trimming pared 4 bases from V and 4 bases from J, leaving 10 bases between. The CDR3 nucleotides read TGTGCCAGCAGTTACAGGGAGGGTAATGAAAAACTGTTTTTT. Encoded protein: CASSYREGNEKLFF.

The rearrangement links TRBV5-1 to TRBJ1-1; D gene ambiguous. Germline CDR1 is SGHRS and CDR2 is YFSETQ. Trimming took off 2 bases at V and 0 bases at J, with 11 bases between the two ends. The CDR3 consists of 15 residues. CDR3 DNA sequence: TGCGCCAGCAGCTTAGCCGGGAGGCTGAACACTGAAGCTTTCTTT. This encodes CASSLAGRLNTEAFF.

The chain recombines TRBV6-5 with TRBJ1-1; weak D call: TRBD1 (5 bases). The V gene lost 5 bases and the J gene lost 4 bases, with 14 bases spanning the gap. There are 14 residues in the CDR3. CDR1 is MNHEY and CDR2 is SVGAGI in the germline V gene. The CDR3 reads CASSNPGAGTEAFF. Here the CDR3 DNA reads TGTGCCAGCAGTAACCCCGGGGCCGGCACTGAAGCTTTCTTT.

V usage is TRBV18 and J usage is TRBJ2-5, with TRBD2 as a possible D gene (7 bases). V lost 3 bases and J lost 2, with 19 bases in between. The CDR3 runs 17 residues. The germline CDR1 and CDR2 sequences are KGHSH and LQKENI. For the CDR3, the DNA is TGTGCCAGCTCACCCCCCCGGGGGGCGGAGGATCAAGAGACCCAGTACTTC. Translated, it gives CASSPPRGAEDQETQYF.

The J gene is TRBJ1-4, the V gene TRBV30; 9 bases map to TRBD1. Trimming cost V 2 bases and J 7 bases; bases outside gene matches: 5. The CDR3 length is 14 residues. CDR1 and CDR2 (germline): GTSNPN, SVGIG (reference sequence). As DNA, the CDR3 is TGTGCCTGGAGTACCGGGACAGGGAGTGAAAAACTGTTTTTT. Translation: CAWSTGTGSEKLFF.

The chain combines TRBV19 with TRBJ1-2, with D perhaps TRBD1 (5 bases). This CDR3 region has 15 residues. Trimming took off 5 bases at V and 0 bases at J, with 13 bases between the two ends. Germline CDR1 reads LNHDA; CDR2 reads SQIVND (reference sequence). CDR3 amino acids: CASSSWTLANYGYTF. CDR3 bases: TGTGCCAGTAGTTCCTGGACACTCGCTAACTATGGCTACACCTTC.

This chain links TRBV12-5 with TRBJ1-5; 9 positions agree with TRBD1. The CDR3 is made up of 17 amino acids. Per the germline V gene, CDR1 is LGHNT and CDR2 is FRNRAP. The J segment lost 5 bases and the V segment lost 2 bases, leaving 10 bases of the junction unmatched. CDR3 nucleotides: TGTGCTAGTGGTTTGACCGGGACAGGGCGGTTTGATCAGCCCCAGCATTTT. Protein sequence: CASGLTGTGRFDQPQHF. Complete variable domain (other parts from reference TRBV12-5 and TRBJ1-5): DARVTQTPRHKVTEMGQEVTMRCQPILGHNTVFWYRQTMMQGLELLAYFRNRAPLDDSGMPKDRFSAEMPDATLATLKIQPSEPRDSAVYFCASGLTGTGRFDQPQHFGDGTRLSIL.

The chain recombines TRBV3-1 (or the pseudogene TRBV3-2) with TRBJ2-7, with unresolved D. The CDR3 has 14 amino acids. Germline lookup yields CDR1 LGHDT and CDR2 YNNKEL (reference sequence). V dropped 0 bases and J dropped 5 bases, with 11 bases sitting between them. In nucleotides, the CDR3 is TGTGCCAGCAGCCAAGATCCGGCCCTGAACGAGCAGTACTTC. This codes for CASSQDPALNEQYF.